The 17 T cell receptor beta chains given below trace back to one sample, sequenced in a study of blood T cell repertoires in COVID-19. Some clones are missing from TCRdb's copy, which holds only in-frame ones; the method was immunoSEQ multiplex PCR. Among roughly 240,000 clones listed, roughly 90% were seen once. The sequenced material came from PBMCs or T cells enriched from blood (not recorded which). All receptors derive from a woman aged 30 to 39 with acute COVID-19.

The chain couples TRBV4-1 to TRBJ2-2; TRBD2 agrees at 13 bases. V was clipped by 1 base and J by 2 bases; unmatched bases: 4. CDR3 length: 18 amino acids. Germline V CDR1 and CDR2: MGHRA, YSYEKL. CDR3 sequence (DNA): TGCGCCAGCAGCCAAGGGACTAGCGGGGGAGTAAACACCGGGGAGCTGTTTTTT. Translated, it gives CASSQGTSGGVNTGELFF.

The chain employs TRBV10-2 and TRBJ1-4; tentative D call: TRBD1 (6 bases). The CDR3 spans 14 residues. Germline CDR1 reads WSHSY; CDR2 reads SAAADI. The V gene lost 7 bases and the J gene lost 4 bases, with 13 bases spanning the gap. The CDR3 sequence: CASKVGTNNEKLFF. Here the CDR3 DNA reads TGCGCCAGCAAAGTCGGGACAAATAATGAAAAACTGTTTTTT.

This chain connects TRBV7-2 to TRBJ1-2; a weak D match, TRBD1 (6 bases). The germline V and J ends were trimmed by 6 bases and 1 base, with 18 bases remaining between them. From germline, CDR1 is SGHTA and CDR2 FQGNSA. The CDR3 contains 16 residues. CDR3 in DNA: TGTGCCAGCAGGCGTGACAGGAGATCCTTTAACTATGGCTACACCTTC. This sequence encodes CASRRDRRSFNYGYTF.

V is TRBV12-5 and J is TRBJ1-4, with D unresolved. This CDR3 comprises 15 residues. Trimming stripped 6 bases from V and 3 bases from J, with 14 bases between. Germline V gives CDR1 LGHNT, CDR2 FRNRAP. CDR3 in amino acids: CASGIGAGANEKLFF. The CDR3 DNA sequence: TGTGCTAGTGGGATAGGAGCCGGGGCTAATGAAAAACTGTTTTTT.

V gene TRBV19 combines with J gene TRBJ1-4, with D perhaps TRBD1 (5 bases). CDR1 is LNHDA, CDR2 SQIVND, per germline (reference sequence). V lost 5 bases and J lost 3, with 10 bases in between. This CDR3 is built from 14 residues. CDR3 amino acids: CASSYRQSNEKLFF. The CDR3 nucleotides read TGTGCCAGTAGTTACCGACAGTCTAATGAAAAACTGTTTTTT.

This sequence joins TRBV12-3 or TRBV12-4 and TRBJ1-5, with D tentatively TRBD1 (6 bases). The CDR3 length is 12 residues. The V end was cut by 4 bases, the J end by 5 bases, with 6 bases between. CDR3 protein: CASSSGDQPQHF. The CDR3, as DNA: TGTGCCAGCAGTTCAGGGGATCAGCCCCAGCATTTT.

There are a few counts of this clone. The chain links TRBV25-1 to TRBJ1-6; 7 nucleotides agree with TRBD1. The V segment lost 3 bases and the J segment 5 bases; nucleotides outside the gene matches: 10. Germline V gene sequence: CDR1 MGHDK, CDR2 SYGVNS. This CDR3 has 17 residues. For the CDR3, the DNA is TGTGCCAGCAGTGAGCTTCTTACAGACAGGGATAATTCACCCCTCCACTTT. It translates to CASSELLTDRDNSPLHF.

The V gene is TRBV7-8, the J gene TRBJ1-4; 7 bases are shared with TRBD1. With 7 bases clipped from V and 5 bases from J, the junction kept 4 bases outside the gene matches. Per the germline V gene, CDR1 is SGHVS and CDR2 is FQNEAQ. The CDR3 is 13 residues long. The chain's CDR3 is CASNRGPNEKLFF. As DNA, the CDR3 is TGTGCCAGCAACAGGGGCCCCAATGAAAAACTGTTTTTT.

J is TRBJ1-1 and V is TRBV19; D is uncertain. Germline CDR1 is LNHDA and CDR2 is SQIVND (reference sequence). This CDR3 is 15 amino acids long. The V end lost 0 bases, the J end lost 3 bases, and 11 bases lay between the germline ends. CDR3 residues: CASSIEGWRDTEAFF. The CDR3 DNA reads TGTGCCAGTAGTATAGAAGGGTGGAGGGACACTGAAGCTTTCTTT. Combining the CDR3 with reference TRBV19 and TRBJ1-1 gives the whole variable domain DGGITQSPKYLFRKEGQNVTLSCEQNLNHDAMYWYRQDPGQGLRLIYYSQIVNDFQKGDIAEGYSVSREKKESFPLTVTSAQKNPTAFYLCASSIEGWRDTEAFFGQGTRLTVV.

The CDR3 loop reads CASSITGGSYNEQFF. In DNA form, the CDR3 reads TGTGCCAGCAGCATAACGGGGGGTTCCTACAATGAGCAGTTCTTC. The V and J genes are TRBV7-2 and TRBJ2-1; 7 nucleotides align to TRBD2. CDR3 length: 15 amino acids. Germline trimming cut 5 bases from V and 1 base from J; bases unmatched to any gene: 5. From germline, CDR1 is SGHTA and CDR2 FQGNSA.

The chain has TRBV7-2 and TRBJ1-2; perhaps TRBD1 as D (6 bases). Trimming left V 2 bases short and J 2 bases short, with 12 bases between. Germline CDR1 SGHTA, CDR2 FQGNSA. The CDR3 sequence is 15 residues long. CDR3: CASSLSTGNNYGYTF. The CDR3 DNA is TGTGCCAGCAGCTTAAGCACAGGGAACAACTATGGCTACACCTTC.

The chain employs TRBV7-2 and TRBJ1-1, with TRBD1 matching 9 bases. CDR1 SGHTA and CDR2 FQGNSA come from the germline V gene. Trimming at V came to 5 bases and at J to 12 bases, leaving 10 bases not matched to a gene. The CDR3 is 13 amino acids. The CDR3: CASSLGQGMWPFF. The CDR3 nucleotides are TGTGCCAGCAGCCTAGGACAGGGGATGTGGCCTTTCTTT.

V usage is TRBV24-1 and J usage is TRBJ2-2; a weak D match, TRBD2 (6 bases). CDR1 is KGHDR and CDR2 is SFDVKD in the germline V gene. The CDR3 spans 18 residues. V lost 2 bases to trimming and J lost 4 bases, with 19 bases between them. CDR3 in DNA: TGTGCCACCAGTGATTATACAGGAGGGAGTTCGACCACCGGGGAGCTGTTTTTT. Amino acids: CATSDYTGGSSTTGELFF.

The J gene is TRBJ1-5, the V gene TRBV27; 8 bases fit TRBD1. This CDR3 contains 13 residues. With V trimmed by 10 bases and J by 5 bases, 7 bases remained unmatched. CDR1 MNHEY and CDR2 SMNVEV come from the germline V gene (reference sequence). The CDR3 loop is CATGQGLHQPQHF. Written as DNA, the CDR3 is TGTGCCACCGGACAGGGTCTCCATCAGCCCCAGCATTTT.

The rearrangement links TRBV5-1 to TRBJ1-2; 8 positions agree with TRBD1. V lost 0 bases to trimming and J lost 4 bases; unmatched junction nucleotides: 5. The length of the CDR3 is 15 residues. Germline CDR1 is SGHRS and CDR2 is YFSETQ. CDR3 sequence (DNA): TGCGCCAGCAGCTTGGAGACAGGGGACCTCTATGGCTACACCTTC. Amino acids: CASSLETGDLYGYTF.

The chain carries TRBV7-2 and TRBJ1-4, with a possible D match to TRBD1 (6 bases). CDR1 is SGHTA, CDR2 FQGNSA, per germline. The CDR3 sequence is 16 residues long. V lost 5 bases to trimming and J lost 8 bases, with 21 bases between them. CDR3 sequence reads: CASSHPPQGPEEKLFF. The CDR3 nucleotides read TGTGCCAGCAGCCATCCTCCACAGGGCCCAGAAGAAAAACTGTTTTTT.

The CDR3: CASSFAGGRENTEAFF. The CDR3 DNA is TGTGCCAGCAGTTTCGCCGGGGGGCGGGAGAACACTGAAGCTTTCTTT. The chain is built from TRBV28 and TRBJ1-1; tentatively, D is TRBD1 (6 bases). The germline V and J ends were trimmed by 3 bases and 1 base, with 15 bases remaining between them. The CDR3 spans 16 residues. Germline CDR1 reads MDHEN; CDR2 reads SYDVKM. Supplemented by reference TRBV28 and TRBJ1-1, the full variable domain reads DVKVTQSSRYLVKRTGEKVFLECVQDMDHENMFWYRQDPGLGLRLIYFSYDVKMKEKGDIPEGYSVSREKKERFSLILESASTNQTSMYLCASSFAGGRENTEAFFGQGTRLTVV.